This is a list of T cell receptor beta chains from one sample in a study of blood T cell repertoires in COVID-19. TCRdb keeps only in-frame clones here, not all; method: immunoSEQ multiplex PCR. The sample lists about 88,000 clones, about nine tenths occurring once. Sequencing used peripheral blood. Every receptor here comes from a male donor with acute or convalescent COVID-19. Each CDR3 is given with its conserved first and last residue. A D gene is named only where the DNA matches it firmly. Clone sizes are given selectively: once, few, many, or a class where the clone is expanded.

DNA	CDR3	V	J	size	D
TGTGCCAGCAGCTTAGCAGGGGCGGGGGAGACCCAGTACTTC	CASSLAGAGETQYF	TRBV11-1	TRBJ2-5	NA	NA
TGTGCCAGCAGCCAAGGACAGAACACTGAAGCTTTCTTT	CASSQGQNTEAFF	TRBV3-1/TRBV3-2	TRBJ1-1	few	NA
TGCGCCAGCAGCTTGGCCAGGACGGGGGGCCAAGAGACCCAGTACTTC	CASSLARTGGQETQYF	TRBV5-1	TRBJ2-5	NA	TRBD2
TGTGCCAGTAGTATCTGGGGCTCCAACACTGAAGCTTTCTTT	CASSIWGSNTEAFF	TRBV19	TRBJ1-1	NA	NA
TGTGCCAGCAGCTCGACAGGGGACGGGTCACCCCTCCACTTT	CASSSTGDGSPLHF	TRBV7-9	TRBJ1-6	NA	TRBD1
TGCAGCGTGGTGACAGGGGCCGGGTCCACTGAAGCTTTCTTT	CSVVTGAGSTEAFF	TRBV29-1	TRBJ1-1	NA	TRBD1
TGTGCCAGCAGCGGCGGACACCTCAATGAGCAGTTCTTC	CASSGGHLNEQFF	TRBV7-3	TRBJ2-1	NA	NA
TGCGCCAGCAGTTCGACGGGGGGCGCGATGAACACTGAAGCTTTCTTT	CASSSTGGAMNTEAFF	TRBV5-1	TRBJ1-1	NA	NA
TGTGCCAGCAGCTTAGCTGCCGGCAGGCCTGGAAACACCATATATTTT	CASSLAAGRPGNTIYF	TRBV7-9	TRBJ1-3	NA	NA
TGTGCCAGCAGCGCCACGGACAGTTTCCGGCCCCAGCATTTT	CASSATDSFRPQHF	TRBV9	TRBJ1-5	NA	NA
TGTGCCTGGAGTGCCGGGTTGAGCCCGATCGCTTTCTTT	CAWSAGLSPIAFF	TRBV30	TRBJ1-1	NA	NA
TGTGCCAGTAGTGCGACAGGGGCCACCGGGGAGCTGTTTTTT	CASSATGATGELFF	TRBV19	TRBJ2-2	NA	TRBD1
TGTGCCAGCTCACCAACCCGGGACACCACAGATACGCAGTATTTT	CASSPTRDTTDTQYF	TRBV18	TRBJ2-3	NA	NA
TGTGCCAGCACCCTCTCAGGACAGGGACTTTCCCAGCATTTT	CASTLSGQGLSQHF	TRBV28	TRBJ1-5	NA	TRBD1
TGTGCCAGCAGCGTAGGGCAGAAGAACACTGAAGCTTTCTTT	CASSVGQKNTEAFF	TRBV9	TRBJ1-1	once	NA
TGTGCCAGCAGCAAAGGATCGGGACTAGCGGGGGGCCAGCCGTGCGCAGATACGCAGTATTTT	CASSKGSGLAGGQPCADTQYF	TRBV21-1	TRBJ2-3	NA	NA
TGTGCCAGCAGCTTGGTTCCTCGGGCCCGGGGGAATGAGCAGTTCTTC	CASSLVPRARGNEQFF	TRBV5-6	TRBJ2-1	NA	NA
TGTGCCAGCAGTGTCCGGGACAGGCGGGGCGAGCAGTACTTC	CASSVRDRRGEQYF	TRBV28	TRBJ2-7	NA	TRBD1
TGTGCCAGCAGCCAGGGGGTTGACAGGGTGGGCAATCAGCCCCAGCATTTT	CASSQGVDRVGNQPQHF	TRBV3-1/TRBV3-2	TRBJ1-5	NA	TRBD1
TGTGCCAGTAGTAGCCCCCCCGGGGCAGATACGCAGTATTTT	CASSSPPGADTQYF	TRBV19	TRBJ2-3	NA	NA
TGTGCCAGCAGCCAAGGGGGGGGAAATTACAATGAGCAGTTCTTC	CASSQGGGNYNEQFF	TRBV6-6	TRBJ2-1	NA	NA
TGTGCCAGCAGACCTCGGTTACAGGGCACTGAAGCTTTCTTT	CASRPRLQGTEAFF	TRBV9	TRBJ1-1	NA	NA
TGTGCCAGCAGTGAGTCAGGGCAAGGGGCCCAGTACTTC	CASSESGQGAQYF	TRBV6-4	TRBJ2-5	once	NA
TGTGCCAGCAGCCAAGGGGGGGGAAATGAGCAGTTCTTC	CASSQGGGNEQFF	TRBV3-1/TRBV3-2	TRBJ2-1	NA	TRBD2
TGTGCCAGCTCACTAAGCGGGGGGGCCAATGAGCAGTTCTTC	CASSLSGGANEQFF	TRBV18	TRBJ2-1	once	TRBD2
TGTGCCAGCAGACCACAGGGGCCCAAAAACATTCAGTACTTC	CASRPQGPKNIQYF	TRBV6-5	TRBJ2-4	NA	TRBD1
TGTGCCAGTAGTAAATTGGGACATCGGGACACTGAAGCTTTCTTT	CASSKLGHRDTEAFF	TRBV19	TRBJ1-1	NA	NA
TGTGCCAGCACCAGGATGGGTTCGAACACTGAAGCTTTCTTT	CASTRMGSNTEAFF	TRBV3-1/TRBV3-2	TRBJ1-1	NA	NA
TGTGCCAGTACTTTAGGCGGAGGACAAGAGACCCAGTACTTC	CASTLGGGQETQYF	TRBV2	TRBJ2-5	NA	NA
TGTGCCAGCAGTTATGGCTGGACAGGGACTGAGCTGTTTTTT	CASSYGWTGTELFF	TRBV6-2/TRBV6-3	TRBJ2-2	NA	TRBD1
TGTGCCAGCAGTTACACAGCCTCACGTTCAGATACGCAGTATTTT	CASSYTASRSDTQYF	TRBV7-9	TRBJ2-3	NA	NA
TGTGCCAGCAGTCCTCCCGCAGGGGTAGCTTTCTTT	CASSPPAGVAFF	TRBV5-4	TRBJ1-1	NA	NA
TGTGCCACCAGCAGCTTCGGGACAGCTAATGAAAAACTGTTTTTT	CATSSFGTANEKLFF	TRBV15	TRBJ1-4	NA	TRBD1
TGTGCCATCAGCCGAGGAGAGGGGGGGAATTCACCCCTCCACTTT	CAISRGEGGNSPLHF	TRBV10-3	TRBJ1-6	NA	NA
TGTGCCTGCCGGGACAGTACCTACAATGAGCAGTTCTTC	CACRDSTYNEQFF	TRBV30	TRBJ2-1	NA	TRBD1
TGCAGTGCTAGTTTGGGGACAGGATCCACAGATACGCAGTATTTT	CSASLGTGSTDTQYF	TRBV20-1	TRBJ2-3	NA	TRBD1
TGTGCCAGCAGTTCAGGGGGTTCACCCCTCCACTTT	CASSSGGSPLHF	TRBV28	TRBJ1-6	NA	TRBD1
TGTGCCAGCACCGAGACAAAGTATAGCAATCAGCCCCAGCATTTT	CASTETKYSNQPQHF	TRBV6-6	TRBJ1-5	NA	NA
TGTGCCAGCAGATTGGACAGGGGAAGCAATCAGCCCCAGCATTTT	CASRLDRGSNQPQHF	TRBV28	TRBJ1-5	NA	TRBD1